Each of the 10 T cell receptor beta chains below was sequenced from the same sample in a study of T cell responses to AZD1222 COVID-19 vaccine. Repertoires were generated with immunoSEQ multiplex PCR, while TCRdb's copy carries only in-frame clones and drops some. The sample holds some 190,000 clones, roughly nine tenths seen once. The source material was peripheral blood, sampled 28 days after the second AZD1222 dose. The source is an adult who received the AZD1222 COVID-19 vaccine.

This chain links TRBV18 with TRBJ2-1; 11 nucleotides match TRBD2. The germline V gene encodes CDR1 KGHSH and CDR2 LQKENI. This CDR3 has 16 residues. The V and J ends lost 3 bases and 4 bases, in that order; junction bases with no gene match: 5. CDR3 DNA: TGTGCCAGCTCACCTGCACTAGCGGGGGATTACAATGAGCAGTTCTTC. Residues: CASSPALAGDYNEQFF.

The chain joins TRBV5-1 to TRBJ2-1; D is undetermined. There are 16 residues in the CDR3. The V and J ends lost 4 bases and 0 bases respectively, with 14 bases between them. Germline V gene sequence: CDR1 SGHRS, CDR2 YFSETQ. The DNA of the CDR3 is TGCGCCAGCAGCCTCAGGTCACCCAGCTCCTACAATGAGCAGTTCTTC. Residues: CASSLRSPSSYNEQFF. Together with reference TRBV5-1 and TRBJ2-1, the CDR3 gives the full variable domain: KAGVTQTPRYLIKTRGQQVTLSCSPISGHRSVSWYQQTPGQGLQFLFEYFSETQRNKGNFPGRFSGRQFSNSRSEMNVSTLELGDSALYLCASSLRSPSSYNEQFFGPGTRLTVL.

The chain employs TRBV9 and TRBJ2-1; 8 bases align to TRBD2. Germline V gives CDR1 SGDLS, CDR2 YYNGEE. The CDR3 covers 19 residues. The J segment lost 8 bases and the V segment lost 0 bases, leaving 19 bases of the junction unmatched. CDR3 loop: CASSVASQVAGLVIHEQFF. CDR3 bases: TGTGCCAGCAGCGTAGCTTCTCAGGTTGCGGGACTAGTTATCCATGAGCAGTTCTTC.

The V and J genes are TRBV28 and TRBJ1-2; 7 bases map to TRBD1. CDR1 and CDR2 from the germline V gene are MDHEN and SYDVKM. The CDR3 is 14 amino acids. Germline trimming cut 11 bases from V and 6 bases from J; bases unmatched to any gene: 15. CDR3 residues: CACSLSTGSHGYTF. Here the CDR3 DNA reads TGTGCCTGTAGCCTTTCGACAGGGTCCCATGGCTACACCTTC.

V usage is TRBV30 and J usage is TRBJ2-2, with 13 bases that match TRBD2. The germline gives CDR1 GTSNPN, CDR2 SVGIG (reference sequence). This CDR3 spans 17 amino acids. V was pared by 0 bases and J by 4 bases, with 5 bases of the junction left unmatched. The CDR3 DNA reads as TGTGCCTGGAGTGTGGGACTAGCGGGGTATATCACCGGGGAGCTGTTTTTT. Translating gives CAWSVGLAGYITGELFF.

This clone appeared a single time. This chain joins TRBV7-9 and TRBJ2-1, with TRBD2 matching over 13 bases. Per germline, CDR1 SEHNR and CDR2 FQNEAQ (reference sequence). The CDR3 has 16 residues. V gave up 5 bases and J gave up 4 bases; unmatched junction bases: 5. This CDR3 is CASSVLAGGPYNEQFF. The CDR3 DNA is TGTGCCAGCAGCGTACTAGCGGGAGGGCCGTACAATGAGCAGTTCTTC.

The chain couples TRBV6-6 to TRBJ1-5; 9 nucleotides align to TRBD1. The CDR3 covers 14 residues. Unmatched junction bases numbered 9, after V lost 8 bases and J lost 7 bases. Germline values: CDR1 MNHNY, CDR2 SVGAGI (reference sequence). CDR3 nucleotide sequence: TGTGCCAGCTCCCAAACCGGGACAGGGCAGCCCCAGCATTTT. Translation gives CASSQTGTGQPQHF.

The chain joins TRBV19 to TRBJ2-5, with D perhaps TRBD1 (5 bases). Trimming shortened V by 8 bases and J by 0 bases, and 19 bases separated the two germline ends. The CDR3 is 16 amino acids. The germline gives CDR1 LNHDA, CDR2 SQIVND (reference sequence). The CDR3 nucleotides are TGTGCCAGTGCTGAAGGGGCGCTGGGCAACCAAGAGACCCAGTACTTC. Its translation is CASAEGALGNQETQYF.

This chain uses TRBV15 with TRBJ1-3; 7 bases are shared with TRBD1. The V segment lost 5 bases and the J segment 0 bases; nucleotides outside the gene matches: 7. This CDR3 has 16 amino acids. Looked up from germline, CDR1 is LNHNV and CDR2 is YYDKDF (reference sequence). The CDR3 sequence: CATSRETGVSGNTIYF. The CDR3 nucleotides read TGTGCCACCAGCCGCGAAACAGGGGTCTCTGGAAACACCATATATTTT.

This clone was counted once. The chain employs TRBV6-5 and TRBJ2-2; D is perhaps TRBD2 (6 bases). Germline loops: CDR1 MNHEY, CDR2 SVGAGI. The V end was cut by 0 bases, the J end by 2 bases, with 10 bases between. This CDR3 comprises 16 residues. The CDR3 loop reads CASSYSITSNTGELFF. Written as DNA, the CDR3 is TGTGCCAGCAGTTACTCGATAACTAGCAACACCGGGGAGCTGTTTTTT.